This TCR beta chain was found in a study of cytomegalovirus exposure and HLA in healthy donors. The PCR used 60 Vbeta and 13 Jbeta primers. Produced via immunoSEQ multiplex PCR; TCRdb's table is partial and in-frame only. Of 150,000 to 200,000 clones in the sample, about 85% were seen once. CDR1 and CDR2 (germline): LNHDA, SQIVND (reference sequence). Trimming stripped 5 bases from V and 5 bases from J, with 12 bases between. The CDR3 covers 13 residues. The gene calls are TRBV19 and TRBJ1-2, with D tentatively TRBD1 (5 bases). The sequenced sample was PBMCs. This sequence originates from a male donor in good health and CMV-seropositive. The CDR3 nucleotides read TGTGCCAGTAGTTTTCAGGGCCGATATGGCTACACCTTC. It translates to CASSFQGRYGYTF.